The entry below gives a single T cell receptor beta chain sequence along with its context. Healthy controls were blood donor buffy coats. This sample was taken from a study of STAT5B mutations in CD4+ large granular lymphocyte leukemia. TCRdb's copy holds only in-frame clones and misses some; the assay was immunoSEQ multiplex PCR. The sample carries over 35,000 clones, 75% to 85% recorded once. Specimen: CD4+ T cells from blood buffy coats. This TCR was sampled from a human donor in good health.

The CDR3 nucleotides are TGTGCCAGCAGCTTAGATCGGGCAGGGGGAACAGACTATGGCTACACCTTC. This gives the protein CASSLDRAGGTDYGYTF. This chain links TRBV11-2 with TRBJ1-2; TRBD1 matches 7 bases. The trim removed 0 bases at V and 3 bases at J, leaving 10 bases unmatched. Germline V gives CDR1 SGHAT, CDR2 FQNNGV. The CDR3 consists of 17 residues.